The 9 T cell receptor beta chains below all came from one sample that was sequenced in a study of cytomegalovirus exposure and HLA in healthy donors. The PCR had 60 Vbeta and 13 Jbeta primers. Libraries were prepared by immunoSEQ multiplex PCR; TCRdb keeps only in-frame clonotypes and omits some of them. The table includes just over 150,000 clones, under 75% detected once. The sequencing input was PBMCs. The receptor source for this set is a middle-aged man in good health and CMV-seropositive.

This rearrangement joins TRBV15 to TRBJ1-1, with D uncertain. The CDR3 sequence is 14 residues long. V dropped 5 bases and J dropped 0 bases, with 10 bases sitting between them. Germline lookup yields CDR1 LNHNV and CDR2 YYDKDF (reference sequence). The CDR3 here is CATSQTGMNTEAFF. CDR3 DNA: TGTGCCACCAGCCAGACGGGGATGAACACTGAAGCTTTCTTT.

In its sample, this clone was seen a few times. The genes are TRBV30 and TRBJ1-4; 10 bases map to TRBD1. CDR1 is GTSNPN, CDR2 SVGIG, per germline (reference sequence). The CDR3 is made up of 15 amino acids. V trimming: 3 bases; J trimming: 8 bases; junction bases outside the gene matches: 9. The CDR3 reads CAWSAGGQGGEKLFF. The CDR3 nucleotides are TGTGCCTGGAGCGCCGGAGGACAGGGGGGCGAAAAACTGTTTTTT.

The chain joins TRBV7-2 to TRBJ1-1; no firm D call. Between the trimmed V and J ends, which lost 4 bases and 3 bases, there was a span of 12 bases. Germline values: CDR1 SGHTA, CDR2 FQGNSA. This CDR3 has 14 amino acids. The CDR3 DNA follows: TGTGCCAGCAGCTCCCGGGAACCCCACACTGAAGCTTTCTTT. Translated, it gives CASSSREPHTEAFF.

The chain uses TRBV5-1 and TRBJ2-7; TRBD1 aligns across 10 bases. Germline assignment: CDR1 SGHRS and CDR2 YFSETQ. This CDR3 has 17 residues. J was trimmed by 3 bases and V by 0 bases; bases with no gene match: 9. CDR3 residues: CASSLAGPGQGLYEQYF. Written as DNA, the CDR3 is TGCGCCAGCAGCTTGGCCGGACCGGGACAGGGGCTCTACGAGCAGTACTTC.

This chain uses TRBV7-6 with TRBJ1-1, with TRBD1 matching 10 bases. The CDR3 runs 15 residues. The trim removed 0 bases at V and 3 bases at J, leaving 1 base unmatched. Germline lookup yields CDR1 SGHVS and CDR2 FNYEAQ. CDR3 in amino acids: CASSLAGTGDTEAFF. The DNA of the CDR3 is TGTGCCAGCAGCTTAGCGGGGACAGGGGACACTGAAGCTTTCTTT. The complete variable domain, with remaining parts taken from reference TRBV7-6 and TRBJ1-1, reads GAGVSQSPRYKVTKRGQDVALRCDPISGHVSLYWYRQALGQGPEFLTYFNYEAQQDKSGLPNDRFSAERPEGSISTLTIQRTEQRDSAMYRCASSLAGTGDTEAFFGQGTRLTVV.

The chain combines TRBV4-2 with TRBJ2-3, with D possibly being TRBD2 (6 bases). CDR3 size: 15 residues. The V end was cut by 4 bases, the J end by 1 base, with 12 bases between. Germline-derived CDR1 and CDR2 are LGHNA and YNFKEQ. The CDR3 DNA reads as TGTGCCAGCAGCCTTCCCGGGACTGGCACAGATACGCAGTATTTT. This gives the protein CASSLPGTGTDTQYF.

This chain uses TRBV10-3 with TRBJ2-5, with 9 bases matching TRBD1. This CDR3 has 12 amino acids. Per germline, CDR1 ENHRY and CDR2 SYGVKD. The J segment lost 4 bases and the V segment lost 10 bases, leaving 4 bases of the junction unmatched. The CDR3, as DNA: TGTGCCAGCGGACAGGGGACAGAGACCCAGTACTTC. Protein: CASGQGTETQYF.

This clone was recorded only once. This chain uses TRBV1 with TRBJ2-7; TRBD1, the D gene given by the table, was not confirmed from the DNA. TRBV1 counts as a pseudogene. This CDR3 is 22 amino acids long. CDR3 nucleotide sequence: TGCACCAGCAGCCCCAGTCCCGGGACAGGGAACAGATTCCCATTGAGCTCCTACGAGCAGTACTTC. Protein sequence: CTSSPSPGTGNRFPLSSYEQYF.

The chain carries TRBV11-2 and TRBJ2-1; tentative D call: TRBD2 (5 bases). CDR1 SGHAT and CDR2 FQNNGV come from the germline V gene. This CDR3 has 16 residues. The V end lost 5 bases, the J end lost 0 bases, and 14 bases lay between the germline ends. Here the CDR3 DNA reads TGTGCCAGCAGCCCCCCCGGGGTTAACTCCTACAATGAGCAGTTCTTC. Encoded protein: CASSPPGVNSYNEQFF.